A single sample gave rise to the 22 T cell receptor beta chains below, sequenced in a study of blood T cell repertoires in COVID-19. Sequencing was performed with immunoSEQ multiplex PCR; in TCRdb, only in-frame clones are kept and a portion is missing. The data hold about 240,000 clones, with more than 75% observed a single time. Material: peripheral blood. The source is a woman aged 70-85 years with active or convalescent COVID-19.

The chain couples TRBV5-6 to TRBJ2-3; 7 bases line up with TRBD2. V gave up 4 bases and J gave up 4 bases; unmatched junction bases: 6. The length of the CDR3 is 14 residues. Germline assignment: CDR1 SGHDT and CDR2 YYEEEE. CDR3 sequence reads: CASSLRTRADTQYF. The CDR3 DNA follows: TGTGCCAGCAGCCTCAGGACTAGGGCAGATACGCAGTATTTT.

Comments on this clone: The junction does not match germline at one end; this may be a read error. The genes are TRBV7-9 and TRBJ2-7, with TRBD2 identical over 7 bases. This CDR3 comprises 12 residues. From germline, CDR1 is SEHNR and CDR2 FQNEAQ (reference sequence). The CDR3 DNA reads TGTGCCAGCAGCTTAGATCGGAGCGGGGTTGGCTTC. This sequence encodes CASSLDRSGVGF.

The chain recombines TRBV11-2 with TRBJ2-2, with TRBD1 matching 8 bases. The CDR3 covers 17 residues. Germline lookup yields CDR1 SGHAT and CDR2 FQNNGV. The J segment lost 4 bases and the V segment lost 5 bases, leaving 12 bases of the junction unmatched. The DNA of the CDR3 is TGTGCCAGCAGCCCTGGAGGGGGGACAGGCCTCACCGGGGAGCTGTTTTTT. Residues: CASSPGGGTGLTGELFF.

The rearrangement links TRBV28 to TRBJ1-4, with D unresolved. The V end lost 1 base, the J end lost 8 bases, and 8 bases lay between the germline ends. This CDR3 comprises 13 residues. Germline loops: CDR1 MDHEN, CDR2 SYDVKM. The CDR3 coding sequence is TGTGCCAGCAGTTTATTCGGGGTGGAAAAACTGTTTTTT. This gives the protein CASSLFGVEKLFF.

The V call is TRBV19, the J call TRBJ1-2; D not resolved. Trimming pared 3 bases from V and 3 bases from J, leaving 14 bases between. The CDR3 is made up of 15 amino acids. Per germline, CDR1 LNHDA and CDR2 SQIVND (reference sequence). CDR3 DNA: TGTGCCAGTAGTATGACATGGAAATTGGACTATGGCTACACCTTC. It is translated as CASSMTWKLDYGYTF.

The gene calls are TRBV6-5 and TRBJ1-1; 11 bases match TRBD1. V trimming: 6 bases; J trimming: 13 bases; junction bases outside the gene matches: 10. Germline-derived CDR1 and CDR2 are MNHEY and SVGAGI. This CDR3 has 13 amino acids. In nucleotides, the CDR3 is TGTGCCAGCAGCCCCGGGACAGGGGGTTCGGTTTTCTTT. Translation gives CASSPGTGGSVFF.

The chain combines TRBV2 with TRBJ1-5, with TRBD1 identical over 9 bases. This CDR3 spans 15 amino acids. J lost 4 bases, V lost 6 bases, and 7 bases had no gene match. Looked up from germline, CDR1 is SNHLY and CDR2 is FYNNEI. The CDR3 loop reads CASRPWGQGNQPQHF. The DNA for the CDR3 is TGTGCCAGCAGACCCTGGGGACAGGGTAATCAGCCCCAGCATTTT.

The rearrangement uses TRBV2 and TRBJ2-1; 9 bases are a match to TRBD2. J lost 2 bases, V lost 8 bases, and 4 bases had no gene match. The CDR3 runs to 14 residues. Germline CDR1 reads SNHLY; CDR2 reads FYNNEI. As DNA, the CDR3 is TGTGCCAGCTTAGCGGGGGTGACCTACAATGAGCAGTTCTTC. Translating gives CASLAGVTYNEQFF.

This clone was recorded only once. The chain couples TRBV6-2 or TRBV6-3 to TRBJ2-7; a weak D match, TRBD1 (6 bases). The ends were cut back, 5 bases at V and 6 bases at J, with 11 bases in the middle. Per germline, CDR1 MNHEY and CDR2 SVGEGT. This CDR3 region has 12 residues. DNA of the CDR3: TGTGCCAGCAGTCAGGGGATAGGCGAGCAGTACTTC. Its translation is CASSQGIGEQYF.

This chain connects TRBV7-8 to TRBJ1-4, with 8 bases identical to TRBD1. J was trimmed by 6 bases and V by 5 bases; bases with no gene match: 11. The CDR3 runs to 16 residues. CDR1 SGHVS and CDR2 FQNEAQ come from the germline V gene. In nucleotides, the CDR3 is TGTGCCAGCAGCGGCGACAGGGGAGGGTGGTATGAAAAACTGTTTTTT. Translating it yields CASSGDRGGWYEKLFF.

The chain has TRBV10-1 and TRBJ2-2; D not certain. The CDR3 sequence is 13 residues long. V was cut by 3 bases and J by 4 bases, with 6 bases left in between. From germline, CDR1 is WNHNN and CDR2 SYGVQD (reference sequence). CDR3: CASSDGPTGELFF. CDR3 bases: TGCGCCAGCAGTGATGGGCCCACCGGGGAGCTGTTTTTT.

This clone occurred a few times. The rearrangement joins TRBV4-3 to TRBJ2-3; 12 bases fit TRBD2. The CDR3 contains 18 residues. Trimming took 1 base from V and 4 from J; bases not matched to a gene: 9. Germline CDR1 is LGHNA and CDR2 is YSLEER. The CDR3 region is CASSQGASGGAGADTQYF. CDR3 bases: TGCGCCAGCAGCCAAGGGGCTAGCGGGGGGGCCGGGGCAGATACGCAGTATTTT.

The chain has TRBV11-2 and TRBJ1-4, with 8 positions matching TRBD1. The germline CDR1 and CDR2 sequences are SGHAT and FQNNGV. There are 15 residues in the CDR3. Trimming took 2 bases from V and 4 from J; bases not matched to a gene: 3. As DNA, the CDR3 is TGTGCCAGCAGCTTACAGGGGGCGGGTAATGAAAAACTGTTTTTT. Translation gives CASSLQGAGNEKLFF.

This clone was seen once. The chain links TRBV6-2 or TRBV6-3 to TRBJ2-7; TRBD2 might be the D (5 bases). CDR3 size: 13 residues. Germline V CDR1 and CDR2: MNHEY, SVGEGT. The V end lost 4 bases, the J end lost 13 bases, and 20 bases lay between the germline ends. The CDR3 here is CASSSLLGGFFYF. The CDR3 nucleotides read TGTGCCAGCAGTTCCCTCCTGGGCGGGTTTTTTTACTTC.

The rearrangement links TRBV4-3 to TRBJ1-3, with D maybe TRBD1 (5 bases). Trimming took 4 bases from V and 4 from J, leaving 14 bases between them. Germline V gene sequence: CDR1 LGHNA, CDR2 YSLEER. CDR3 length equals 15 residues. The CDR3 loop is CASSRFQGSGNTIYF. As DNA, the CDR3 is TGCGCCAGCAGCCGATTTCAGGGATCCGGAAACACCATATATTTT.

The chain has TRBV7-2 and TRBJ1-1; no definite D call. The V end was cut by 7 bases, the J end by 4 bases, with 13 bases between. The CDR3 is 13 amino acids. Germline CDR1 and CDR2: SGHTA and FQGNSA. The CDR3 spells CASKSEDFTEAFF. The CDR3 coding sequence is TGTGCCAGCAAAAGTGAGGATTTCACTGAAGCTTTCTTT.

This clone was counted once. The chain recombines TRBV6-2 or TRBV6-3 with TRBJ2-5, with 10 bases fitting TRBD1. V trimming: 4 bases; J trimming: 4 bases; junction bases outside the gene matches: 12. The CDR3 is 17 amino acids. Germline V gene data show CDR1 as MNHEY and CDR2 as SVGEGT. The CDR3 nucleotides are TGTGCCAGCAGTTCAGACGAGGGACAGGGGCGGGGAGAGACCCAGTACTTC. Translation gives CASSSDEGQGRGETQYF.

The chain uses TRBV2 and TRBJ1-1, with TRBD1 matching over 9 bases. The CDR3 sequence is 14 residues long. CDR1 and CDR2 (germline): SNHLY, FYNNEI. V shed 10 bases and J 5 bases; nucleotides not matched to a gene: 11. The CDR3 loop reads CATPMGQGGTEAFF. The CDR3 region has the DNA TGTGCCACCCCGATGGGACAGGGTGGAACTGAAGCTTTCTTT.

This chain joins TRBV7-2 and TRBJ2-1, with a weak D call TRBD2 (7 bases). Trimming removed 10 bases at V and 1 base at J, with 14 bases between. The CDR3 runs 14 residues. In germline, CDR1 is SGHTA, CDR2 FQGNSA. Here the CDR3 DNA reads TGTGCCACCCAAGGGGGGGGGTCCTACAATGAGCAGTTCTTC. It translates to CATQGGGSYNEQFF.

This clone was seen repeatedly, ten times or more. The chain combines TRBV6-2 or TRBV6-3 with TRBJ1-5; TRBD1 agrees at 8 bases. The CDR3 extends over 15 amino acids. Germline trimming cut 0 bases from V and 7 bases from J; bases unmatched to any gene: 5. The germline CDR1 and CDR2 sequences are MNHEY and SVGEGT. CDR3 region: CASSYSTRGLQPQHF. DNA of the CDR3: TGTGCCAGCAGTTACTCGACCAGGGGGCTGCAGCCCCAGCATTTT.

This chain connects TRBV7-9 to TRBJ2-7, with D unclear. Trimming pared 1 base from V and 0 bases from J, leaving 7 bases between. The CDR3 length is 14 residues. The germline CDR1 and CDR2 sequences are SEHNR and FQNEAQ (reference sequence). DNA for the CDR3: TGTGCCAGCAGCTTAGGGCCCAGCTCCTACGAGCAGTACTTC. Protein product: CASSLGPSSYEQYF.

The chain uses TRBV3-1 (or the pseudogene TRBV3-2) and TRBJ1-4; D remains unclear. This CDR3 comprises 14 residues. Germline V CDR1 and CDR2: LGHDT, YNNKEL (reference sequence). Trimming pared 1 base from V and 5 bases from J, leaving 8 bases between. CDR3 residues: CASSQGQVNEKLFF. The CDR3 region has the DNA TGTGCCAGCAGCCAAGGTCAGGTGAATGAAAAACTGTTTTTT.